The clone carrying this T cell receptor beta chain was seen ten or more times. The protocol was immunoSEQ multiplex PCR, while the TCRdb copy is restricted to in-frame clones and leaves out a portion. This sample has tens of thousands of clones; 70% to 90% occur once, and the top ten carry 6% to 8%. These data come from a study of OX40 agonist ivuxolimab in advanced cancers. Sample: CD4+ or CD8+ T cells sorted from blood, taken in a trial of the OX40 agonist ivuxolimab. The source is an adult with an advanced solid tumor such as melanoma, head and neck, liver or kidney cancer.

The CDR3 DNA follows: TGTGCCAGCATCGGCCAGGGCGGTGAAAAACTGTTTTTT. Translation: CASIGQGGEKLFF. The chain has TRBV6-1 and TRBJ1-4; possible D gene TRBD1, 5 bases. V lost 7 bases, J lost 7 bases, and 13 bases lay in between. This CDR3 is built from 13 residues. The germline CDR1 and CDR2 sequences are MNHNS and SASEGT.